These T cell receptor beta chains were read from a single sample in a study of T cells after yellow fever vaccination. TCRdb re-derived calls from the 5' RACE reads in MiXCR, one entry per CDR3 protein. The data hold about 160,000 distinct CDR3 sequences, with around 9.7% observed a single time. The source material was CD8+ T cells sorted from PBMCs, sampled 45 days after the yellow fever booster vaccination. The origin of the receptors is a man aged 18 to 29 who received the YFV17D yellow fever vaccine. Each CDR3 is given with its conserved first and last residue. A D gene is named only where the DNA matches it firmly. Only some rows state a clone size, as once, few, many or a class for expanded clones.

>TRBD1|15|TRBV5-6|TRBJ1-5|.
CASSFRQGANQPQHF
>.|13|TRBV29-1|TRBJ2-1|many
CSVWGGAGNEQFF
>TRBD1|15|TRBV5-8|TRBJ1-1|.
CASSLADRVFTEAFF
>TRBD1|15|TRBV27|TRBJ2-1|many
CASSLQGAFYNEQFF
>.|13|TRBV6-5|TRBJ2-3|few
CASSMGFTDTQYF
>.|13|TRBV7-9|TRBJ2-6|many
CASGGEAPNVLTF
>.|14|TRBV12-3/TRBV12-4|TRBJ2-3|few
CATLWGLVTDTQYF
>.|11|TRBV7-2|TRBJ2-1|.
CASSWGQEQFF
>.|15|TRBV7-6|TRBJ1-5|few
CASSLGGPSNQPQHF
>TRBD1|15|TRBV12-3/TRBV12-4|TRBJ1-1|.
CASNLSDRVKTEAFF
>.|19|TRBV4-1|TRBJ2-6|.
CASSPKGTRRGTGANVLTF
>.|13|TRBV27|TRBJ2-5|few
CASSPDPRETQYF
>.|15|TRBV4-1|TRBJ2-5|.
CASSQVGPGEETQYF
>.|15|TRBV5-5|TRBJ2-5|few
CASSTETLLGETQYF
>.|16|TRBV3-1|TRBJ2-3|once
CASSQDTFSSTDTQYF
>.|15|TRBV30|TRBJ2-1|.
CAWSAWGASYNEQFF
>.|13|TRBV5-1|TRBJ2-2|few
CASSGRYTGELFF
>.|15|TRBV12-3/TRBV12-4|TRBJ1-4|.
CASSLVLLANEKLFF
>.|15|TRBV12-3/TRBV12-4|TRBJ2-1|.
CASSLIWGPYNEQFF
>.|16|TRBV4-2|TRBJ2-3|.
CASSQVLGPGTDTQYF
>.|10|TRBV4-1|TRBJ2-7|many
CASSQGRMYF
>.|14|TRBV27|TRBJ2-2|many
CASSFGGNTGELFF
>TRBD1|15|TRBV11-2|TRBJ2-2|.
CASSYRTGTTGELFF
>.|18|TRBV19|TRBJ2-2|.
CASSHTNDSPGFAGELFF
>.|15|TRBV3-1|TRBJ2-3|.
CASSQDRPITDTQYF
>.|15|TRBV11-1|TRBJ2-5|few
CASSLAQGYGETQYF
>.|14|TRBV6-5|TRBJ1-6|.
CASSFGIKKSPLHF
>.|17|TRBV9|TRBJ1-2|many
CASSVGREQGSFGGYTF
>.|18|TRBV4-3|TRBJ1-3|.
CASSQAYAGVNSGNTIYF
>.|19|TRBV27|TRBJ2-1|.
CASKGESSWDGKNGYEQFF
>.|13|TRBV6-5|TRBJ2-7|.
CASSYSIAYEQYF
>.|13|TRBV24-1|TRBJ1-1|many
CATSGDSGTEAFF
>.|12|TRBV4-1|TRBJ1-4|few
CASSQDGEKLFF
>TRBD2|17|TRBV7-9|TRBJ2-3|few
CASRQYGLAGTTDTQYF
>.|14|TRBV7-9|TRBJ2-1|few
CASRGDLAYNEQFF
>.|13|TRBV7-9|TRBJ1-2|few
CASSLLSGYGYTF
>.|14|TRBV12-3/TRBV12-4|TRBJ2-5|many
CASSSGTQQETQYF
>.|13|TRBV7-9|TRBJ2-5|.
CASSSRIQETQYF
>.|15|TRBV27|TRBJ2-3|few
CASSQSAYSTDTQYF